This T cell receptor (beta chain) was identified during a study of T cells in Graves' hyperthyroidism and ophthalmopathy. Looking at the study overall: Peripheral blood collection took place at initial diagnosis, before any treatment. The study, taken as a whole, reports: Most thyroid clonotypes with frequency above 0.001 were detected in blood.

Trimming took off 9 bases at V and 2 bases at J, with 17 bases between the two ends. Germline V lookup: CDR1 MNHEY, CDR2 SMNVEV (reference sequence). CDR3 length: 14 amino acids. Amplification of TCR beta CDR3 regions used RNA as the template. Initially, a first-round RT-PCR of the TCR CDR3 employed the HTBI primer set. TCRdb re-called the multiplex PCR reads through MiXCR, storing one row per CDR3 protein. The sample lists roughly 350,000 distinct CDR3 sequences, approximately 15% seen once, with about 18% in the top ten. Patients affected by ophthalmopathy presented a Clinical Activity Score of at least 3, a NOSPECS grade of at least 4, and disease duration below 3 months. The diagnoses drew upon clinical symptoms, serum thyroxine and TRAb, thyroid ultrasound and orbital computed tomography. Regarding this clonotype: Its target is unknown.

V gene TRBV27 combines with J gene TRBJ2-7; D is possibly TRBD1 (5 bases). This receptor was obtained from a woman in her twenties or thirties with Graves' ophthalmopathy. What was sequenced was blood. CDR3: CARPETVLTYEQYF. The CDR3 region has the DNA TGTGCCAGGCCTGAGACAGTACTAACCTACGAGCAGTACTTC.